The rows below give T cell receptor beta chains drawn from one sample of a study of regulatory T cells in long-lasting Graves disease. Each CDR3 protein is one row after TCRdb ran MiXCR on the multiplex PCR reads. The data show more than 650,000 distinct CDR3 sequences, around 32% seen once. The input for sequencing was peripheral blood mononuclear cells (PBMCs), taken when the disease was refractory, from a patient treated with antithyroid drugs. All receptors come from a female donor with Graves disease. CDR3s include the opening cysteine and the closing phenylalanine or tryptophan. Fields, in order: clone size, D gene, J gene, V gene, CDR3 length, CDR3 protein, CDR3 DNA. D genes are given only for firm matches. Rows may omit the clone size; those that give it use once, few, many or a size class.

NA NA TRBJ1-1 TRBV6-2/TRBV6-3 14 CASRRLGGNTEAFF TGTGCCAGCAGGCGGCTGGGAGGGAACACTGAAGCTTTCTTT
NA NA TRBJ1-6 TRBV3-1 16 CASSQGDSYYNSPLHF TGTGCCAGCAGCCAAGGCGACAGCTATTATAATTCACCCCTCCACTTT
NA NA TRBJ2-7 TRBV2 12 CASRWGSYEQYF TGTGCCAGCAGGTGGGGCTCCTACGAGCAGTACTTC
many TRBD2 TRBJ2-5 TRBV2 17 CASSEVRLAGGRETQYF TGTGCCAGCAGTGAAGTGAGGCTAGCGGGAGGGAGGGAGACCCAGTACTTC
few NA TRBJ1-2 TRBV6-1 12 CASSPRPDGYTF TGTGCCAGCAGCCCCCGACCGGATGGCTACACCTTC
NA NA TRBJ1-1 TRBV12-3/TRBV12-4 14 CASSPPGGGTEAFF TGTGCCAGCAGTCCCCCTGGGGGAGGCACTGAAGCTTTCTTT
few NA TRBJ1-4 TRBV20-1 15 CSARDPGGPNEKLFF TGCAGTGCTAGAGATCCCGGGGGGCCAAATGAAAAACTGTTTTTT
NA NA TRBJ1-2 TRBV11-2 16 CASSLGFGDRSEGYTF TGTGCCAGCAGCCTCGGATTTGGGGATAGGTCGGAAGGCTACACCTTC
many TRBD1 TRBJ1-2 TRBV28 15 CASSLTGTGNYGYTF TGTGCCAGCAGCCTTACCGGGACAGGGAACTATGGCTACACCTTC
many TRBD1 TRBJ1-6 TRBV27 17 CASKDRGRSSYNSPLHF TGTGCCAGCAAAGACAGGGGGAGGAGCTCCTATAATTCACCCCTCCACTTT
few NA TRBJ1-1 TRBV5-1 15 CASSWDVGQSYEAFF TGCGCCAGCAGCTGGGACGTCGGGCAGTCCTATGAAGCTTTCTTT
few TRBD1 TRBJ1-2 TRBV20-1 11 CSADRVNGYTF TGCAGTGCAGACAGGGTTAATGGCTACACCTTC
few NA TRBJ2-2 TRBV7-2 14 CATWEQANTGELFF TGTGCCACCTGGGAGCAGGCGAACACCGGGGAGCTGTTTTTT
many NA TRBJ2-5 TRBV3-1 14 CASSHARRRETQYF TGTGCCAGCAGCCACGCCCGGAGACGAGAGACCCAGTACTTC
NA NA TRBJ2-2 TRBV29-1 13 CSVEGLSGGELFF TGCAGCGTTGAGGGCCTATCTGGGGGGGAGCTGTTTTTT
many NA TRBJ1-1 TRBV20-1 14 CSARESGRGTEAFF TGCAGTGCTAGAGAGTCCGGGAGAGGAACTGAAGCTTTCTTT
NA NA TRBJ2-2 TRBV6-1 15 CASSEAAGRTGELFF TGTGCCAGCAGTGAAGCCGCAGGGCGTACCGGGGAGCTGTTTTTT
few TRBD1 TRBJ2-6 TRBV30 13 CAGQGAGANVLTF TGTGCCGGACAGGGGGCTGGGGCCAACGTCCTGACTTTC